This T cell receptor beta chain came from a study of blood T cells in healthy people across ages. Donors each provided roughly 9.6 milliliters of peripheral blood. Study results and limitations: Relative to aged donors, long-lived donors carried more naive CD4+ cells and displayed higher diversity.

Using a J-beta primer mix together with a sample-barcoded 5' primer, a second PCR was run for roughly 6 to 12 cycles. The authors tagged each cDNA molecule using a template-switch adaptor with 12 random nucleotides. TCRdb processed the 5' RACE reads anew with MiXCR; each CDR3 protein has one entry. The data contain 750,000 to 850,000 distinct CDR3 sequences, just under 25% of them singletons. Trimming removed 5 bases from V and 3 bases from J; junction bases left unmatched: 7. The germline V gene has CDR1 SGHTA and CDR2 FQGTGA. This CDR3 region has 15 residues. A word on this clonotype: The antigen is undetermined.

This sample was also put to use in a study of T cells of mothers and their children.

The specimen sequenced was blood. J is TRBJ2-3 and V is TRBV7-3, with 8 bases identical to TRBD2. This receptor was taken from a boy between 10 and 17 years old in good health. The CDR3 loop is CASSLGLGETDTQYF. CDR3 in DNA: TGTGCCAGCAGCCTGGGACTAGGGGAGACAGATACGCAGTATTTT.